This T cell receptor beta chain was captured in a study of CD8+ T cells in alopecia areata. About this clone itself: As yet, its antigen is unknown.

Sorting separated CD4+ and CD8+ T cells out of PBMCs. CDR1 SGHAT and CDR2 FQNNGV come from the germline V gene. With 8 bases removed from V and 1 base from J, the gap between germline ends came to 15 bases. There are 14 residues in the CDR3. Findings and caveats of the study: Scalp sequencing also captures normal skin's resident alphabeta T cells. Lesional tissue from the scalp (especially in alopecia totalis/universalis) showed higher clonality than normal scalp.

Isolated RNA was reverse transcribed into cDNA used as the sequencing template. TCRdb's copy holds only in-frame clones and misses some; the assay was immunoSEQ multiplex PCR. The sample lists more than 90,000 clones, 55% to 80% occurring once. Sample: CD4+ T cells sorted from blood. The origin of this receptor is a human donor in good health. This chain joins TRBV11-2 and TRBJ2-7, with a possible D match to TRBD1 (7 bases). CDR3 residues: CASRRQGGSYEQYF. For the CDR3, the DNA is TGTGCCAGCCGCCGTCAGGGGGGTTCCTACGAGCAGTACTTC.